These 25 T cell receptor beta chains were sequenced from one sample in a study of OX40 agonist ivuxolimab in advanced cancers. Clones were read by immunoSEQ multiplex PCR, and TCRdb kept only the in-frame ones, dropping some. The profile shows tens of thousands of clones, 88% of them singletons. The sequencing here drew on CD4+ or CD8+ T cells sorted from blood, taken in a trial of the OX40 agonist ivuxolimab. Receptor source: an adult with an advanced solid tumor such as melanoma, head and neck, liver or kidney cancer.

V and J are TRBV5-1 and TRBJ2-3, with D perhaps TRBD2 (6 bases). V dropped 3 bases and J dropped 6 bases, with 14 bases sitting between them. Per germline, CDR1 SGHRS and CDR2 YFSETQ. CDR3 size: 14 residues. For the CDR3, the DNA is TGCGCCAGCAGCTCCGGAGGGGAACTCGATACGCAGTATTTT. Translated, it gives CASSSGGELDTQYF.

The gene calls are TRBV2 and TRBJ1-2, with TRBD1 matching over 7 bases. This CDR3 has 14 residues. Germline V lookup: CDR1 SNHLY, CDR2 FYNNEI. The trim removed 6 bases at V and 7 bases at J, leaving 11 bases unmatched. The CDR3 DNA reads TGTGCCAGCAGAGGGACGACAGGGCCGGGTGGCTACACCTTC. This gives the protein CASRGTTGPGGYTF. Full variable domain (rest looked up from reference TRBV2 and TRBJ1-2): EPEVTQTPSHQVTQMGQEVILRCVPISNHLYFYWYRQILGQKVEFLVSFYNNEISEKSEIFDDQFSVERPDGSNFTLKIRSTKLEDSAMYFCASRGTTGPGGYTFGSGTRLTVV.

This clone was counted a few times. The chain has TRBV6-4 and TRBJ1-6; D gene uncertain. V lost 3 bases, J lost 7 bases, and 10 bases lay in between. CDR1 is MRHNA, CDR2 SNTAGT, per germline. The CDR3 contains 14 residues. CDR3 region: CASSEGNGNSPLHF. The CDR3, as DNA: TGTGCCAGCAGTGAGGGCAACGGGAATTCACCCCTCCACTTT.

V usage is TRBV7-3 and J usage is TRBJ2-2; D gene ambiguous. The CDR3 is 13 residues long. With 5 bases removed from V and 0 bases from J, the gap between germline ends came to 4 bases. CDR1 and CDR2 (germline): SGHTA, FQGTGA. CDR3 amino acids: CASSTANTGELFF. CDR3 bases: TGTGCCAGCAGCACAGCGAACACCGGGGAGCTGTTTTTT.

The V gene is TRBV11-2, the J gene TRBJ2-7, with 8 positions matching TRBD1. V was clipped by 5 bases and J by 5 bases; unmatched bases: 11. Per the germline V gene, CDR1 is SGHAT and CDR2 is FQNNGV. The CDR3 loop spans 15 amino acids. The DNA of the CDR3 is TGTGCCAGCAGCCCGCAAAGGGGGACAGGTAACGAGCAGTACTTC. As protein: CASSPQRGTGNEQYF.

J is TRBJ1-2 and V is TRBV28; the D gene is possibly TRBD1 (6 bases). The V end lost 3 bases, the J end lost 5 bases, and 16 bases lay between the germline ends. The CDR3 runs to 15 residues. Germline assignment: CDR1 MDHEN and CDR2 SYDVKM. This CDR3 reads CASSFMRGAGYGYTF. CDR3 coding DNA: TGTGCCAGCAGTTTTATGCGGGGGGCCGGGTATGGCTACACCTTC.

This clone was observed a single time. This chain uses TRBV28 with TRBJ1-2, with D maybe TRBD1 (5 bases). The V end was cut by 2 bases, the J end by 7 bases, with 11 bases between. CDR3 size: 13 residues. Germline CDR1 reads MDHEN; CDR2 reads SYDVKM. The DNA for the CDR3 is TGTGCCAGCAGTTTAAGCCAGGGAGGTGGCTACACCTTC. Translation: CASSLSQGGGYTF.

The chain is built from TRBV5-1 and TRBJ1-1; D is unresolved. The V and J ends lost 1 base and 4 bases respectively, with 14 bases between them. Looked up from germline, CDR1 is SGHRS and CDR2 is YFSETQ. The CDR3 is made up of 15 amino acids. CDR3 residues: CASSLMDPSATEAFF. Written as DNA, the CDR3 is TGCGCCAGCAGCTTGATGGACCCTTCTGCCACTGAAGCTTTCTTT.

The chain is built from TRBV5-4 and TRBJ1-3; D gene uncertain. Trimming left V 0 bases short and J 0 bases short, with 10 bases between. The length of the CDR3 is 16 residues. Germline V CDR1 and CDR2: SGHNT, YYREEE (reference sequence). DNA for the CDR3: TGTGCCAGCAGCTTGGACCGCCGGTCCTCTGGAAACACCATATATTTT. This gives the protein CASSLDRRSSGNTIYF.

In nucleotides, the CDR3 is TGTGCCAGCAGCGCCACAATAGCGGGGGGATACAATGAGCAGTTCTTC. Amino acid sequence: CASSATIAGGYNEQFF. J is TRBJ2-1 and V is TRBV7-3; 10 nucleotides match TRBD2. This CDR3 has 16 amino acids. CDR1 SGHTA and CDR2 FQGTGA come from the germline V gene. J gave up 4 bases and V 5 bases, and 8 bases lay outside the gene matches.

The chain employs TRBV30 and TRBJ2-1; no clear D. V lost 3 bases and J 2 bases, leaving 14 bases between the germline ends. The germline CDR1 and CDR2 sequences are GTSNPN and SVGIG (reference sequence). The CDR3 is 15 residues long. CDR3 nucleotide sequence: TGTGCCTGGAGAGCAGTGGGCCTACCCTACAATGAGCAGTTCTTC. It is translated as CAWRAVGLPYNEQFF.

The V gene is TRBV25-1, the J gene TRBJ1-2; D is possibly TRBD1 (5 bases). Trimming left V 6 bases short and J 5 bases short, with 13 bases between. CDR1 and CDR2 from the germline V gene are MGHDK and SYGVNS. This CDR3 spans 13 amino acids. CDR3 region: CASSVEGFYGYTF. CDR3 nucleotides: TGTGCCAGCAGCGTCGAGGGGTTTTATGGCTACACCTTC.

This clone was found once. V is TRBV28 and J is TRBJ1-2; TRBD1 matches at 8 bases. The V gene's germline CDR1 is MDHEN and CDR2 SYDVKM. Trimming removed 6 bases from V and 2 bases from J; junction bases left unmatched: 2. The CDR3 has 13 residues. CDR3 coding DNA: TGTGCCAGCAGCCGGACAGGGAACTATGGCTACACCTTC. Protein: CASSRTGNYGYTF.

This chain uses TRBV5-1 with TRBJ2-5; D is possibly TRBD2 (7 bases). Germline CDR1 reads SGHRS; CDR2 reads YFSETQ. Trimming cost V 2 bases and J 1 base, with 21 bases left between them. This CDR3 has 18 amino acids. DNA of the CDR3: TGCGCCAGCAGCTTACGGGGGGCGGGGGTCTTAATCCAAGAGACCCAGTACTTC. Amino acids: CASSLRGAGVLIQETQYF. Using reference TRBV5-1 and TRBJ2-5 for the parts outside the CDR3, the full variable domain is KAGVTQTPRYLIKTRGQQVTLSCSPISGHRSVSWYQQTPGQGLQFLFEYFSETQRNKGNFPGRFSGRQFSNSRSEMNVSTLELGDSALYLCASSLRGAGVLIQETQYFGPGTRLLVL.

In DNA form, the CDR3 reads TGCGCCAGCAGCTTGGTCCCTGACTCCTACGAGCAGTACTTC. It specifies CASSLVPDSYEQYF. The chain uses TRBV5-1 and TRBJ2-7; D gene uncertain. The V end lost 0 bases, the J end lost 0 bases, and 7 bases lay between the germline ends. In germline, CDR1 is SGHRS, CDR2 YFSETQ. CDR3 size: 14 residues.

V usage is TRBV25-1 and J usage is TRBJ1-1; the D is unclear. The germline V and J ends were trimmed by 6 bases and 5 bases, with 16 bases remaining between them. Germline assignment: CDR1 MGHDK and CDR2 SYGVNS. This CDR3 has 14 amino acids. The CDR3 reads CASSPPSRPTEAFF. The CDR3 coding sequence is TGTGCCAGCAGCCCACCCTCCAGGCCGACTGAAGCTTTCTTT.

The genes are TRBV5-5 and TRBJ1-3; D call uncertain. CDR3 size: 14 residues. The germline V and J ends were trimmed by 1 base and 1 base, with 6 bases remaining between them. From germline, CDR1 is SGHKS and CDR2 YYEKEE (reference sequence). CDR3 sequence (DNA): TGTGCCAGCAGCTTGAAGGGATCTGGAAACACCATATATTTT. Translating it yields CASSLKGSGNTIYF.

The chain is built from TRBV30 and TRBJ1-2; a possible D gene is TRBD1 (5 bases). Germline V gene data show CDR1 as GTSNPN and CDR2 as SVGIG (reference sequence). The CDR3 extends over 14 amino acids. V dropped 5 bases and J dropped 4 bases, with 17 bases sitting between them. The CDR3 sequence: CAWLPRGGGYGYTF. The CDR3 nucleotides read TGTGCCTGGCTCCCCCGGGGTGGGGGCTATGGCTACACCTTC.

V is TRBV6-1 and J is TRBJ2-5, with D possibly TRBD2 on 6 matching bases. CDR1 is MNHNS, CDR2 SASEGT, per germline. The CDR3 totals 15 residues. V was pared by 1 base and J by 5 bases, with 14 bases between. The CDR3 here is CASSEVSAGRETQYF. The CDR3 DNA is TGTGCCAGCAGTGAAGTATCGGCAGGGAGGGAGACCCAGTACTTC.

The genes are TRBV27 and TRBJ2-7; D remains ambiguous. The germline CDR1 and CDR2 sequences are MNHEY and SMNVEV (reference sequence). This CDR3 contains 12 residues. With 5 bases removed from V and 6 bases from J, the gap between germline ends came to 11 bases. The CDR3, as DNA: TGTGCCAGCAGTCCAGGTAGGACCGAGCAGTACTTC. It translates to CASSPGRTEQYF.

The chain joins TRBV5-5 to TRBJ2-3; TRBD2 might be the D (6 bases). Germline V CDR1 and CDR2: SGHKS, YYEKEE (reference sequence). The CDR3 sequence is 16 residues long. Trimming took 4 bases from V and 4 from J, leaving 19 bases between them. The CDR3, as DNA: TGTGCCAGCAGCCCCGGTAATTTGGGGGAGGCAGATACGCAGTATTTT. Its translation is CASSPGNLGEADTQYF.

This chain links TRBV5-4 with TRBJ2-7; 9 bases map to TRBD1. V was pared by 4 bases and J by 6 bases, with 8 bases of the junction left unmatched. The germline gives CDR1 SGHNT, CDR2 YYREEE (reference sequence). The CDR3 totals 14 residues. The CDR3 spells CASSGRTGVGEQYF. CDR3 DNA sequence: TGTGCCAGCAGCGGGAGGACAGGGGTGGGCGAGCAGTACTTC. The whole variable domain, remainder taken from reference TRBV5-4 and TRBJ2-7, is ETGVTQSPTHLIKTRGQQVTLRCSSQSGHNTVSWYQQALGQGPQFIFQYYREEENGRGNFPPRFSGLQFPNYSSELNVNALELDDSALYLCASSGRTGVGEQYFGPGTRLTVT.

V is TRBV6-5 and J is TRBJ2-7, with TRBD1 identical over 8 bases. CDR1 is MNHEY and CDR2 is SVGAGI in the germline V gene. The J segment lost 6 bases and the V segment lost 2 bases, leaving 12 bases of the junction unmatched. The CDR3 length is 16 residues. The CDR3 DNA sequence: TGTGCCAGCAGTTACCCTTTTCCCCCAGGGGGCGGCGAGCAGTACTTC. This gives the protein CASSYPFPPGGGEQYF.

The genes are TRBV6-1 and TRBJ1-6; D might be TRBD1 (5 bases). Between the trimmed V and J ends, which lost 4 bases and 14 bases, there was a span of 9 bases. The CDR3 consists of 11 residues. CDR1 and CDR2 from the germline V gene are MNHNS and SASEGT. In DNA form, the CDR3 reads TGTGCCAGCAGTGCCCGGGGGGCCCTCCACTTT. This codes for CASSARGALHF.

The rearrangement uses TRBV4-1 and TRBJ2-3; 10 nucleotides line up with TRBD1. The CDR3 covers 15 residues. CDR1 is MGHRA, CDR2 YSYEKL, per germline. V lost 5 bases, J lost 3 bases, and 5 bases stayed unmatched. The CDR3 DNA is TGCGCCAGCAGCACAGGACAGGGGGGGACAGATACGCAGTATTTT. This sequence encodes CASSTGQGGTDTQYF.